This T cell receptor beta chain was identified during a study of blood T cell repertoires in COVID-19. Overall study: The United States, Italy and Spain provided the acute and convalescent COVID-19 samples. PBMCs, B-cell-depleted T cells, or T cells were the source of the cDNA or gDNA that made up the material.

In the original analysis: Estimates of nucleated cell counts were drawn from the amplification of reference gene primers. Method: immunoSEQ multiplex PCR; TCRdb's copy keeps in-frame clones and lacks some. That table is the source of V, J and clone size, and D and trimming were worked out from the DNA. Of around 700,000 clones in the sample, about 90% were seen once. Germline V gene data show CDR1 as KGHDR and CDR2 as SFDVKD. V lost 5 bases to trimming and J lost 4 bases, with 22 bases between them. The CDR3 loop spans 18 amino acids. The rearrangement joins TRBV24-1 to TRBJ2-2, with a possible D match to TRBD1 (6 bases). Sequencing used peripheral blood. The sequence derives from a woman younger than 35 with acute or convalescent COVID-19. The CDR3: CATSAPSPGSRGTGELFF. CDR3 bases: TGTGCCACCAGTGCCCCCTCCCCGGGTAGCAGGGGCACCGGGGAGCTGTTTTTT.